This entry lists 16 T cell receptor beta chains sequenced from one sample in a study of siplizumab effects on memory and regulatory T cells. Clones were sequenced by immunoSEQ multiplex PCR, and TCRdb holds only the in-frame ones, with some missing. The repertoire holds approximately 100,000 clones, with just under 95% as singletons. The specimen sequenced was non-Treg CD4+ T cells sorted from blood. The receptors come from a human donor in good health.

CDR3 sequence (DNA): TGTGCCAGCACCGGGTTCCGCGACAGGTTCGGGTCAGATACGCAGTATTTT. This codes for CASTGFRDRFGSDTQYF. The genes are TRBV2 and TRBJ2-3, with D maybe TRBD1 (6 bases). Trimming stripped 7 bases from V and 4 bases from J, with 24 bases between. The CDR3 has 17 amino acids. CDR1 and CDR2 from the germline V gene are SNHLY and FYNNEI.

The rearrangement links TRBV27 to TRBJ2-5; D ambiguous. This CDR3 is 11 amino acids long. The ends were cut back, 4 bases at V and 5 bases at J, with 5 bases in the middle. Germline loops: CDR1 MNHEY, CDR2 SMNVEV (reference sequence). DNA for the CDR3: TGTGCCAGCAGTTCCGGGGAGACCCAGTACTTC. It is translated as CASSSGETQYF.

The V call is TRBV2, the J call TRBJ2-5; 11 bases map to TRBD2. The CDR3 sequence is 16 residues long. With 6 bases clipped from V and 2 bases from J, the junction kept 8 bases outside the gene matches. In germline, CDR1 is SNHLY, CDR2 FYNNEI. The CDR3 DNA reads TGTGCCAGCAGGGGACCCTTAGCGGGGGGGCAAGAGACCCAGTACTTC. Encoded protein: CASRGPLAGGQETQYF.

V gene TRBV28 combines with J gene TRBJ1-5; D is perhaps TRBD1 (6 bases). There are 14 residues in the CDR3. In germline, CDR1 is MDHEN, CDR2 SYDVKM. Trimming cost V 4 bases and J 4 bases, with 11 bases left between them. CDR3 sequence (DNA): TGTGCCAGCAGTTACCCGACAGGTAATCAGCCCCAGCATTTT. Its translation: CASSYPTGNQPQHF.

J is TRBJ1-2 and V is TRBV28, with 7 nucleotides matching TRBD1. Unmatched junction bases numbered 10, after V lost 6 bases and J lost 6 bases. The V gene's germline CDR1 is MDHEN and CDR2 SYDVKM. The CDR3 has 14 residues. The CDR3 loop reads CASSPPTGRDGYTF. The CDR3 bases are TGTGCCAGCAGCCCACCGACAGGGAGAGATGGCTACACCTTC.

The chain recombines TRBV5-1 with TRBJ2-7; D gene uncertain. V shed 1 base and J shed 5 bases, with 13 bases lying between them. The CDR3 runs 14 residues. Germline CDR1 SGHRS, CDR2 YFSETQ. The CDR3 loop reads CASSLNPVGNEQYF. The CDR3 nucleotides are TGCGCCAGCAGCTTGAACCCCGTTGGGAACGAGCAGTACTTC.

The chain is built from TRBV6-5 and TRBJ1-1; D call uncertain. The germline V and J ends were trimmed by 0 bases and 7 bases, with 15 bases remaining between them. The CDR3 has 15 amino acids. Germline V CDR1 and CDR2: MNHEY, SVGAGI. The CDR3 reads CASSYSTRGGFEAFF. CDR3 in DNA: TGTGCCAGCAGTTACTCGACGCGAGGAGGTTTTGAAGCTTTCTTT.

This chain joins TRBV7-9 and TRBJ1-2, with a weak D call TRBD1 (6 bases). The CDR3 has 15 amino acids. V was pared by 5 bases and J by 3 bases, with 16 bases between. The germline CDR1 and CDR2 sequences are SEHNR and FQNEAQ (reference sequence). As DNA, the CDR3 is TGTGCCAGCAGCACTACAGGGTGGGGCGACTATGGCTACACCTTC. It specifies CASSTTGWGDYGYTF.

The chain joins TRBV29-1 to TRBJ1-2; D unclear. CDR3 length: 12 residues. Trimming left V 5 bases short and J 8 bases short, with 15 bases between. The germline gives CDR1 SQVTM, CDR2 ANQGSEA. The CDR3 loop reads CSVSWGGGGYTF. CDR3 DNA sequence: TGCAGCGTTTCCTGGGGTGGAGGAGGCTACACCTTC.

The chain joins TRBV7-9 to TRBJ2-5; D unclear. The CDR3 runs 12 residues. V dropped 1 base and J dropped 5 bases, with 5 bases sitting between them. CDR1 is SEHNR, CDR2 FQNEAQ, per germline (reference sequence). The CDR3 bases are TGTGCCAGCAGCTTAGATGGGGAGACCCAGTACTTC. Its translation is CASSLDGETQYF.

This clone was found once. The chain joins TRBV9 to TRBJ2-7, with 16 bases lining up with TRBD2. The CDR3 runs to 16 residues. Trimming removed 2 bases from V and 5 bases from J; junction bases left unmatched: 4. The germline V gene has CDR1 SGDLS and CDR2 YYNGEE. CDR3 DNA sequence: TGTGCCAGCAGCGTGGGACTAGCGGGGGGGCATGACGAGCAGTACTTC. Translating it yields CASSVGLAGGHDEQYF.

The CDR3 region has the DNA TGTGCCAGCAGTGACGATGCGGGGGGAAAGCCAGATACGCAGTATTTT. Translated, it gives CASSDDAGGKPDTQYF. The chain links TRBV6-4 to TRBJ2-3; TRBD2 matches at 8 bases. In germline, CDR1 is MRHNA, CDR2 SNTAGT. The CDR3 is made up of 16 amino acids. The V gene end was trimmed by 2 bases and the J gene end by 4 bases; junction bases not matched to a gene: 8.

V is TRBV19 and J is TRBJ1-2; TRBD1 matches 8 bases. Germline V CDR1 and CDR2: LNHDA, SQIVND (reference sequence). The CDR3 contains 15 residues. V was pared by 5 bases and J by 1 base, with 6 bases of the junction left unmatched. CDR3 amino acids: CASSAGGAGNYGYTF. The CDR3 DNA is TGTGCCAGTAGTGCAGGGGGCGCGGGTAACTATGGCTACACCTTC.

The chain employs TRBV5-1 and TRBJ2-7, with D perhaps TRBD1 (6 bases). CDR1 and CDR2 (germline): SGHRS, YFSETQ. Trimming pared 4 bases from V and 2 bases from J, leaving 13 bases between. The CDR3 spans 14 residues. For the CDR3, the DNA is TGCGCCAGCAGCATTCCAGGGGACACCTACGAGCAGTACTTC. Translation: CASSIPGDTYEQYF.

The chain uses TRBV5-4 and TRBJ2-3, with D perhaps given as TRBD1 or TRBD2 (5 bases each). The length of the CDR3 is 14 residues. CDR1 and CDR2 from the germline V gene are SGHNT and YYREEE (reference sequence). The V end was cut by 5 bases, the J end by 2 bases, with 12 bases between. Written as DNA, the CDR3 is TGTGCCAGCAGGGCCGGGACCCACACAGATACGCAGTATTTT. Its translation is CASRAGTHTDTQYF.

The chain combines TRBV6-5 with TRBJ2-7; D gene uncertain. The CDR3 is made up of 14 amino acids. Trimming took 2 bases from V and 0 from J, leaving 8 bases between them. The V gene's germline CDR1 is MNHEY and CDR2 SVGAGI. The CDR3 here is CASSYGLDSYEQYF. The CDR3 DNA reads as TGTGCCAGCAGTTACGGGCTTGACTCCTACGAGCAGTACTTC.